The 2 T cell receptor beta chains below come from one sample, sequenced in a study of blood T cell repertoires in COVID-19 (dated by TCRdb to 2018 to 2021). Library prep was done by the immunoSEQ multiplex PCR assay. TCRdb took over this immuneACCESS table, retaining in-frame rearrangements with V and J assigned. Such tables are incomplete; in checked studies, under half of the missing clones stem from an unresolved V gene, and the remainder is unexplained. In all, the sample holds around 98,000 clones, and around 85% of those were seen once. The ten biggest clones cover about 18% of the sample. Sample: peripheral blood. The source of these receptors is a woman aged 60-70 years with acute or convalescent COVID-19.

The chain joins TRBV5-8 to TRBJ1-2, with 10 positions matching TRBD1. V was pared by 4 bases and J by 7 bases, with 13 bases of the junction left unmatched. Germline lookup yields CDR1 SGHTS and CDR2 YDEGEE. The CDR3 is 16 amino acids. CDR3 sequence: CASSPGQGVIGSGYTF. Here the CDR3 DNA reads TGTGCCAGCAGCCCAGGACAGGGGGTGATAGGCAGTGGCTACACCTTC.

This clone was recorded many times. The chain uses TRBV9 and TRBJ2-1; the D gene is possibly TRBD2 (5 bases). The germline V and J ends were trimmed by 2 bases and 5 bases, with 11 bases remaining between them. The CDR3 sequence is 14 residues long. CDR1 is SGDLS and CDR2 is YYNGEE in the germline V gene. CDR3 residues: CASSVYVGDNEQFF. In nucleotides, the CDR3 is TGTGCCAGCAGCGTTTACGTCGGGGACAATGAGCAGTTCTTC.